Below, 26 T cell receptor beta chains from the same sample are listed, as sequenced in a study of Graves' ophthalmopathy and Graves' hyperthyroidism. CDR3 regions of TCR beta were amplified from RNA transcripts. First-round RT-PCR relied on HTBI primers, and a second-round multiplex PCR came next. In TCRdb, the multiplex PCR reads were re-called with MiXCR into one record per CDR3 protein. The repertoire has under 400,000 distinct CDR3 sequences, 15% to 20% of them found once; the top ten carry approximately 13%. Source material: peripheral blood. Every receptor here comes from an adult man with Graves' ophthalmopathy.

At least ten counts were recorded for this clonotype. The chain employs TRBV7-2 and TRBJ1-5; D is possibly TRBD1 (5 bases). The V end lost 3 bases, the J end lost 0 bases, and 9 bases lay between the germline ends. The V gene's germline CDR1 is SGHTA and CDR2 FQGNSA. This CDR3 region has 15 residues. This CDR3 is CASSFDGHSNQPQHF. The CDR3 DNA reads as TGTGCCAGCAGCTTCGACGGACATAGCAATCAGCCCCAGCATTTT. Based on the CDR3 plus reference TRBV7-2 and TRBJ1-5, the full variable domain is GAGVSQSPSNKVTEKGKDVELRCDPISGHTALYWYRQSLGQGLEFLIYFQGNSAPDKSGLPSDRFSAERTGGSVSTLTIQRTQQEDSAVYLCASSFDGHSNQPQHFGDGTRLSIL.

Ten or more counts support this clonotype. The V and J genes are TRBV20-1 and TRBJ1-5; no clear D gene. The CDR3 has 13 residues. The germline V gene has CDR1 DFQATT and CDR2 SNEGSKA (reference sequence). V was pared by 5 bases and J by 4 bases, with 12 bases between. The CDR3 here is CSAAGRGNQPQHF. The CDR3 region has the DNA TGCAGTGCTGCAGGACGGGGAAATCAGCCCCAGCATTTT.

In this sample, this clonotype turned up many times. The rearrangement uses TRBV30 and TRBJ1-1, with D unclear. Germline V lookup: CDR1 GTSNPN, CDR2 SVGIG (reference sequence). V shed 0 bases and J shed 0 bases, with 2 bases lying between them. There are 12 residues in the CDR3. CDR3 sequence: CAWSVLNTEAFF. The CDR3, as DNA: TGTGCCTGGAGTGTCTTGAACACTGAAGCTTTCTTT.

This clonotype has ten or more counts. The chain employs TRBV12-3 or TRBV12-4 and TRBJ2-5, with 9 bases that match TRBD1. The CDR3 runs 15 residues. J gave up 5 bases and V 1 base, and 5 bases lay outside the gene matches. CDR3 region: CASSLGTGAWETQYF. CDR3 DNA sequence: TGTGCCAGCAGTTTAGGGACAGGGGCTTGGGAGACCCAGTACTTC.

This clonotype was seen at least ten times. The chain uses TRBV9 and TRBJ2-7; 9 bases are a match to TRBD1. The CDR3 is 15 residues long. V shed 3 bases and J 4 bases; nucleotides not matched to a gene: 8. Germline V gives CDR1 SGDLS, CDR2 YYNGEE. As DNA, the CDR3 is TGTGCCAGCAGCGCCGGACAGGGGTCATCGTACGAGCAGTACTTC. Translating gives CASSAGQGSSYEQYF.

This clonotype showed up many times. Written as DNA, the CDR3 is TGTGCCAGCAGTTACCCCGCCAGGGGGCTCTCTGGGGCCAACGTCCTGACTTTC. Its protein product is CASSYPARGLSGANVLTF. This chain links TRBV6-2 or TRBV6-3 with TRBJ2-6; 8 bases line up with TRBD1. This CDR3 has 18 amino acids. Trimming cost V 2 bases and J 0 bases; bases outside gene matches: 6. Germline V lookup: CDR1 MNHEY, CDR2 SVGEGT.

This clonotype occurred many times. V gene TRBV5-1 combines with J gene TRBJ1-1, with TRBD1 matching 7 bases. The CDR3 runs to 13 residues. The V gene end was trimmed by 4 bases and the J gene end by 4 bases; junction bases not matched to a gene: 4. Germline V CDR1 and CDR2: SGHRS, YFSETQ. CDR3 protein: CASSPTGSTEAFF. The CDR3 DNA reads TGCGCCAGCAGCCCGACAGGGAGCACTGAAGCTTTCTTT.

As for this clonotype: A much larger clone sits a single nucleotide away, making a read error possible. The V gene is TRBV14, the J gene TRBJ1-1, with a weak D call TRBD1 (6 bases). Looked up from germline, CDR1 is SGHDN and CDR2 is FVKESK. Trimming took off 8 bases at V and 8 bases at J, with 15 bases between the two ends. The CDR3 consists of 12 residues. The CDR3 bases are TGTGCCAGCGGGCGGGTCGGGACAGAAGCTTTCTTT. It specifies CASGRVGTEAFF.

The chain joins TRBV6-1 to TRBJ2-7; 11 bases are a match to TRBD2. Germline values: CDR1 MNHNS, CDR2 SASEGT. V lost 10 bases to trimming and J lost 4 bases; unmatched junction nucleotides: 9. The CDR3 totals 14 residues. The CDR3 nucleotides read TGTGCCATCCAAACTAGCGGGGGCCCTTACGAGCAGTACTTC. It encodes CAIQTSGGPYEQYF.

This clonotype occurred many times. A junction boundary mismatches the germline segment, possibly from a read error. V gene TRBV9 combines with J gene TRBJ2-2, with TRBD1 matching 7 bases. CDR3 size: 17 residues. The V gene's germline CDR1 is SGDLS and CDR2 YYNGEE. This chain's CDR3 is CASSVEAGTANTEELFF. The CDR3 DNA reads TGTGCCAGCAGCGTAGAGGCCGGGACAGCGAACACCGAGGAGCTGTTTTTT. The variable domain in full, with the rest retrieved from reference TRBV9 and TRBJ2-2, is DSGVTQTPKHLITATGQRVTLRCSPRSGDLSVYWYQQSLDQGLQFLIQYYNGEERAKGNILERFSAQQFPDLHSELNLSSLELGDSALYFCASSVEAGTANTEELFFGEGSRLTVL.

This clonotype was counted ten times or more. The rearrangement joins TRBV25-1 to TRBJ2-7; no clear D gene. V shed 1 base and J shed 2 bases, with 9 bases lying between them. From germline, CDR1 is MGHDK and CDR2 SYGVNS. The CDR3 consists of 14 residues. CDR3 nucleotides: TGTGCCAGCAGTGAATTGGACCGGGCCTACGAGCAGTACTTC. Translation gives CASSELDRAYEQYF.

This clonotype was seen at least ten times. The chain uses TRBV11-2 and TRBJ1-1; a weak D match, TRBD1 (5 bases). The CDR3 length is 15 residues. Germline CDR1 is SGHAT and CDR2 is FQNNGV. Trimming stripped 1 base from V and 1 base from J, with 10 bases between. The CDR3 is CASSLGRGPNTEAFF. The DNA for the CDR3 is TGTGCCAGCAGCTTAGGACGGGGCCCGAACACTGAAGCTTTCTTT.

This clonotype was seen at least ten times. CDR3 nucleotide sequence: TGCGCCAGCAGCTTACTAGATGGGGGCAGGGACTATGGCTACACCTTC. Translation: CASSLLDGGRDYGYTF. This rearrangement joins TRBV5-1 to TRBJ1-2; D is perhaps TRBD1 (6 bases). V was trimmed by 2 bases and J by 3 bases, leaving 17 bases between them. The CDR3 loop spans 16 amino acids. CDR1 SGHRS and CDR2 YFSETQ come from the germline V gene.

At least ten counts were recorded for this clonotype. V gene TRBV29-1 combines with J gene TRBJ1-1, with a possible D match to TRBD1 (5 bases). CDR3 length: 16 residues. V was shortened by 6 bases and J by 1 base, with 21 bases between the two germline ends. Per germline, CDR1 SQVTM and CDR2 ANQGSEA. In nucleotides, the CDR3 is TGCAGCGTGGCGGGGGTAGGGGAGAGCTGGAACACTGAAGCTTTCTTT. It is translated as CSVAGVGESWNTEAFF.

There are many counts of this clonotype. The chain combines TRBV20-1 with TRBJ1-1; 7 positions agree with TRBD1. CDR1 and CDR2 (germline): DFQATT, SNEGSKA (reference sequence). The CDR3 has 14 residues. After removal of 6 bases from V and 0 bases from J, the junction contained 7 bases not matched to a gene. The CDR3 bases are TGCAGTGCCCCCCAGGGGGGGGTGAACACTGAAGCTTTCTTT. This codes for CSAPQGGVNTEAFF.

This clonotype appeared many times. V gene TRBV2 combines with J gene TRBJ2-7; TRBD2 might be the D (5 bases). Germline V gives CDR1 SNHLY, CDR2 FYNNEI. V was clipped by 8 bases and J by 3 bases, with 11 bases between them. CDR3 length: 12 amino acids. This CDR3 reads CASCCSDYEQYF. CDR3 nucleotide sequence: TGTGCCAGCTGCTGTAGCGACTACGAGCAGTACTTC.

This clonotype was picked up many times. The chain has TRBV30 and TRBJ2-7, with D possibly matching TRBD2 (6 bases). This CDR3 has 14 amino acids. Trimming took 2 bases from V and 7 from J, leaving 18 bases between them. The germline V gene encodes CDR1 GTSNPN and CDR2 SVGIG (reference sequence). For the CDR3, the DNA is TGTGCCTGGAGTCGCGGGACTCCCCCAAATGAGCAGTACTTC. Amino acid sequence: CAWSRGTPPNEQYF.

This clonotype was counted many times. CDR3 loop: CASRLTGGRGNTIYF. Here the CDR3 DNA reads TGTGCCAGCAGACTGACAGGGGGCCGAGGAAACACCATATATTTT. V and J are TRBV12-3 or TRBV12-4 and TRBJ1-3, with TRBD1 identical over 10 bases. The CDR3 loop spans 15 amino acids. J gave up 4 bases and V 6 bases, and 6 bases lay outside the gene matches.

In its sample, this clonotype was seen many times. The chain combines TRBV27 with TRBJ1-2, with 10 bases aligning to TRBD1. This CDR3 is 16 amino acids long. After removal of 0 bases from V and 7 bases from J, the junction contained 8 bases not matched to a gene. The germline CDR1 and CDR2 sequences are MNHEY and SMNVEV (reference sequence). The CDR3 region has the DNA TGTGCCAGCAGTTTATCTAGGACAGGGGGTATTGGTGGCTACACCTTC. Translation gives CASSLSRTGGIGGYTF.

The chain uses TRBV6-1 and TRBJ1-2, with D hard to call. Trimming took off 1 base at V and 4 bases at J, with 13 bases between the two ends. Per germline, CDR1 MNHNS and CDR2 SASEGT. CDR3 size: 15 residues. The CDR3 spells CASSEGPSAGYGYTF. CDR3 bases: TGTGCCAGCAGTGAAGGTCCGTCCGCGGGCTATGGCTACACCTTC.

This clonotype was seen many times. V usage is TRBV18 and J usage is TRBJ1-1, with 9 bases identical to TRBD1. This CDR3 region has 16 residues. Germline V CDR1 and CDR2: KGHSH, LQKENI. V shed 2 bases, J shed 6 bases, and the junction held 10 bases outside the gene matches. CDR3 residues: CASSPDTGTGKAEAFF. CDR3 nucleotides: TGTGCCAGCTCACCAGACACCGGGACAGGGAAAGCTGAAGCTTTCTTT.

Many counts were recorded for this clonotype. J is TRBJ1-2 and V is TRBV6-1, with TRBD1 matching 7 bases. V dropped 7 bases and J dropped 4; count of bases not matched to a gene: 9. The CDR3 loop spans 14 amino acids. CDR1 and CDR2 (germline): MNHNS, SASEGT. CDR3 protein: CASTTGQSIYGYTF. The CDR3 DNA reads TGTGCCAGCACTACGGGACAGTCCATCTATGGCTACACCTTC.

Ten or more counts support this clonotype. The rearrangement joins TRBV6-5 to TRBJ2-7, with 14 positions matching TRBD2. The germline V gene has CDR1 MNHEY and CDR2 SVGAGI. This CDR3 has 18 amino acids. Trimming removed 6 bases from V and 2 bases from J; junction bases left unmatched: 12. The chain's CDR3 is CASRTEGTSGSSPYEQYF. CDR3 sequence (DNA): TGTGCCAGCAGAACCGAGGGGACTAGCGGGAGTTCACCCTACGAGCAGTACTTC.

This clonotype was counted ten times or more. The chain carries TRBV11-2 and TRBJ2-5, with TRBD1 as a possible D gene (5 bases). The CDR3 is 16 residues long. Germline V gives CDR1 SGHAT, CDR2 FQNNGV. V lost 0 bases and J lost 5, with 16 bases in between. The CDR3 loop reads CASSLEGVTSDETQYF. The CDR3 DNA sequence: TGTGCCAGCAGCTTAGAAGGGGTCACATCGGACGAGACCCAGTACTTC.

This clonotype showed up many times. This chain joins TRBV30 and TRBJ2-5; TRBD2 agrees at 14 bases. The CDR3 is 16 residues long. Germline values: CDR1 GTSNPN, CDR2 SVGIG (reference sequence). Germline trimming cut 0 bases from V and 1 base from J; bases unmatched to any gene: 1. The CDR3 is CAWSVGTSGGQETQYF. CDR3 sequence (DNA): TGTGCCTGGAGTGTGGGGACTAGCGGGGGCCAAGAGACCCAGTACTTC.

This clonotype was observed at least ten times. The chain recombines TRBV5-6 with TRBJ2-7; 12 positions agree with TRBD1. Germline values: CDR1 SGHDT, CDR2 YYEEEE. V shed 3 bases and J 4 bases; nucleotides not matched to a gene: 8. This CDR3 has 16 amino acids. The CDR3 sequence is CASSSLPGQGAYEQYF. The CDR3 DNA follows: TGTGCCAGCAGCTCTCTCCCGGGACAGGGGGCTTACGAGCAGTACTTC.